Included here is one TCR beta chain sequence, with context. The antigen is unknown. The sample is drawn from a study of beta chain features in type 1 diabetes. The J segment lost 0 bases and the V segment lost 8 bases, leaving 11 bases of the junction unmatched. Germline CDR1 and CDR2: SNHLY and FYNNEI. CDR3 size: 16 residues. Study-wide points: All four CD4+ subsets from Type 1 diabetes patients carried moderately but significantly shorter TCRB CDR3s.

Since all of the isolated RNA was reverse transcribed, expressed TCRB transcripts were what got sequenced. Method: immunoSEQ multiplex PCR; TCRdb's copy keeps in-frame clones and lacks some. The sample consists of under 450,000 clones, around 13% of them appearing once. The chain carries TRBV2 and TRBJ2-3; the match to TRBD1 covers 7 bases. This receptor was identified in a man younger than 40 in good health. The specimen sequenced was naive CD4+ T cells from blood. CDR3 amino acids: CASPSSTGRSTDTQYF. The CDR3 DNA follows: TGTGCCAGCCCCTCTTCGACAGGGCGTAGCACAGATACGCAGTATTTT.